This passage covers 19 T cell receptor beta chains from one sample sequenced in a study of early stage breast cancer tumors. The repertoire was sequenced with immunoSEQ multiplex PCR; TCRdb's copy has only in-frame clones and lacks some. Among about 48,000 clones listed, roughly 80% were seen once. Sequencing was done on a sample of blood. These receptors came from a person aged 45 to 59 with breast cancer.

This rearrangement joins TRBV7-3 to TRBJ2-5, with 7 bases matching TRBD2. The CDR3 spans 13 residues. J gave up 3 bases and V 6 bases, and 4 bases lay outside the gene matches. Germline loops: CDR1 SGHTA, CDR2 FQGTGA. The CDR3 DNA reads TGTGCCAGCAGTGCGCTAGCGGAAGAGACCCAGTACTTC. Protein product: CASSALAEETQYF.

This clone was picked up a small number of times. The chain is built from TRBV7-9 and TRBJ2-3; weak D call: TRBD2 (5 bases). Germline-derived CDR1 and CDR2 are SEHNR and FQNEAQ (reference sequence). CDR3 length equals 15 residues. V was trimmed by 5 bases and J by 0 bases, leaving 12 bases between them. CDR3 in DNA: TGTGCCAGCAGCCGACCGGGGTCGAGCACAGATACGCAGTATTTT. Amino acid sequence: CASSRPGSSTDTQYF.

The V and J genes are TRBV30 and TRBJ2-5, with 14 bases identical to TRBD2. The CDR3 extends over 16 amino acids. Germline values: CDR1 GTSNPN, CDR2 SVGIG (reference sequence). J lost 1 base, V lost 2 bases, and 3 bases had no gene match. In nucleotides, the CDR3 is TGTGCCTGGAGTCGAGGACTAGCGGGGGGCCAAGAGACCCAGTACTTC. As protein: CAWSRGLAGGQETQYF. The variable domain in full, completed from reference TRBV30 and TRBJ2-5, reads SQTIHQWPATLVQPVGSPLSLECTVEGTSNPNLYWYRQAAGRGLQLLFYSVGIGQISSEVPQNLSASRPQDRQFILSSKKLLLSDSGFYLCAWSRGLAGGQETQYFGPGTRLLVL.

The V call is TRBV2, the J call TRBJ2-3; D is undetermined. Germline V CDR1 and CDR2: SNHLY, FYNNEI. Trimming removed 2 bases at V and 11 bases at J, with 5 bases between. The CDR3 sequence is 10 residues long. In nucleotides, the CDR3 is TGTGCCAGCAGTGAATTGTGGCAGTATTTT. Translated, it gives CASSELWQYF.

The chain carries TRBV18 and TRBJ1-5; TRBD1 matches 8 bases. J was trimmed by 5 bases and V by 6 bases; bases with no gene match: 3. Germline V gene lookup returns CDR1 KGHSH and CDR2 LQKENI. The CDR3 has 13 amino acids. CDR3 sequence: CASSRQGYQPQHF. The CDR3 nucleotides are TGTGCCAGCTCGCGACAGGGGTATCAGCCCCAGCATTTT. Drawing the rest from reference TRBV18 and TRBJ1-5, the complete variable domain is NAGVMQNPRHLVRRRGQEARLRCSPMKGHSHVYWYRQLPEEGLKFMVYLQKENIIDESGMPKERFSAEFPKEGPSILRIQQVVRGDSAAYFCASSRQGYQPQHFGDGTRLSIL.

The chain carries TRBV10-3 and TRBJ2-3; 12 bases match TRBD2. J was trimmed by 2 bases and V by 2 bases; bases with no gene match: 5. Germline-derived CDR1 and CDR2 are ENHRY and SYGVKD. This CDR3 comprises 17 residues. The CDR3 loop is CAISELGLAGFTDTQYF. As DNA, the CDR3 is TGTGCCATCAGTGAGCTCGGACTAGCGGGGTTCACAGATACGCAGTATTTT.

This clone was picked up one time. The rearrangement links TRBV5-5 to TRBJ1-4; weak D call: TRBD1 (6 bases). Trimming stripped 4 bases from V and 10 bases from J, with 17 bases between. Germline-derived CDR1 and CDR2 are SGHKS and YYEKEE (reference sequence). This CDR3 contains 14 residues. This chain's CDR3 is CASSGTDSKGKLFF. The CDR3 DNA sequence: TGTGCCAGCAGCGGGACGGACAGCAAAGGAAAACTGTTTTTT.

The chain uses TRBV5-6 and TRBJ1-5; possible D gene TRBD1, 6 bases. From germline, CDR1 is SGHDT and CDR2 YYEEEE. V was pared by 4 bases and J by 3 bases, with 11 bases between. This CDR3 contains 14 residues. CDR3 sequence (DNA): TGTGCCAGCAGCGAAGGACAGTTCAATCAGCCCCAGCATTTT. Amino acids: CASSEGQFNQPQHF.

This rearrangement joins TRBV6-5 to TRBJ2-1; TRBD1 or TRBD2 may be the D gene (5 bases each). The germline CDR1 and CDR2 sequences are MNHEY and SVGAGI. This CDR3 comprises 16 residues. V lost 0 bases to trimming and J lost 7 bases, with 16 bases between them. For the CDR3, the DNA is TGTGCCAGCAGTTACTCGATAAGGATGGGGGAAAATGAGCAGTTCTTC. Protein: CASSYSIRMGENEQFF.

The chain has TRBV7-9 and TRBJ2-6; D remains ambiguous. This CDR3 is 18 amino acids long. CDR1 and CDR2 (germline): SEHNR, FQNEAQ (reference sequence). V was clipped by 5 bases and J by 1 base, with 18 bases between them. The chain's CDR3 is CASSPRRPLKSGANVLTF. As DNA, the CDR3 is TGTGCCAGCAGCCCCAGACGGCCGTTGAAATCTGGGGCCAACGTCCTGACTTTC.

The chain links TRBV19 to TRBJ2-2; D gene uncertain. Trimming shortened V by 7 bases and J by 4 bases, and 13 bases separated the two germline ends. Germline V gives CDR1 LNHDA, CDR2 SQIVND (reference sequence). CDR3 length: 14 amino acids. CDR3 nucleotide sequence: TGTGCCAGTAAGACCTACGCAGCCACCGGGGAGCTGTTTTTT. Its protein is CASKTYAATGELFF.

The V and J genes are TRBV7-9 and TRBJ1-4; D not resolved. Trimming shortened V by 2 bases and J by 5 bases, and 6 bases separated the two germline ends. The germline gives CDR1 SEHNR, CDR2 FQNEAQ (reference sequence). This CDR3 has 13 residues. CDR3 sequence reads: CASSLMANEKLFF. In DNA, the CDR3 is TGTGCCAGCAGCTTAATGGCGAATGAAAAACTGTTTTTT.

The CDR3 nucleotides read TGCGCCAGCAGCGGGGCACCGGGACAGGGGATATACGAGCAGTACTTC. Its protein is CASSGAPGQGIYEQYF. J is TRBJ2-7 and V is TRBV10-1, with 10 bases identical to TRBD1. The CDR3 has 16 amino acids. V lost 6 bases to trimming and J lost 4 bases; unmatched junction nucleotides: 12. The germline CDR1 and CDR2 sequences are WNHNN and SYGVQD (reference sequence).

The gene calls are TRBV21-1 and TRBJ2-2; the table names TRBD2, a call not compared with the DNA. TRBV21-1 is described as a pseudogene. This CDR3 has 23 amino acids. The CDR3 DNA sequence: TGTGCCAGCAGCAAAGACTTCATTGGGCTAGCGGGAGCGTTTAGGGCTTTCCTCGGGGAGCTGTTTTTT. It translates to CASSKDFIGLAGAFRAFLGELFF.

This chain uses TRBV7-5 with TRBJ1-2; the DNA was not used to check the table's D call, TRBD1. TRBV7-5 is shown as a pseudogene. CDR3 length: 15 residues. The CDR3 loop reads CVRSREGTGPYGYTF. DNA for the CDR3: TGTGTCAGAAGCCGAGAAGGGACAGGACCCTATGGCTACACCTTC.

The gene calls are TRBV9 and TRBJ2-5; D is perhaps TRBD2 (5 bases). Germline lookup yields CDR1 SGDLS and CDR2 YYNGEE. Trimming took off 0 bases at V and 5 bases at J, with 14 bases between the two ends. CDR3 size: 15 residues. The CDR3: CASSVAGVMGETQYF. As DNA, the CDR3 is TGTGCCAGCAGCGTAGCCGGGGTTATGGGTGAGACCCAGTACTTC.

The J gene is TRBJ2-1, the V gene TRBV6-6; the D gene is possibly TRBD2 (6 bases). The germline CDR1 and CDR2 sequences are MNHNY and SVGAGI (reference sequence). With 2 bases removed from V and 4 bases from J, the gap between germline ends came to 12 bases. The CDR3 covers 15 residues. The CDR3 sequence: CASSYGRPTYNEQFF. CDR3 in DNA: TGTGCCAGCAGTTACGGGAGGCCCACTTACAATGAGCAGTTCTTC.

Here the CDR3 DNA reads TGTGCCAGCAGCCGGGGTACAGGCCTCGACACCTTC. Amino acids: CASSRGTGLDTF. The chain has TRBV7-9 and TRBJ1-2; D is possibly TRBD1 (5 bases). This CDR3 has 12 residues. Germline assignment: CDR1 SEHNR and CDR2 FQNEAQ (reference sequence). The V gene lost 5 bases and the J gene lost 12 bases, with 16 bases spanning the gap.

The chain combines TRBV6-5 with TRBJ2-7; D call uncertain. CDR3 length equals 15 residues. Trimming left V 5 bases short and J 1 base short, with 15 bases between. From germline, CDR1 is MNHEY and CDR2 SVGAGI. CDR3 amino acids: CASSPVALLSYEQYF. Here the CDR3 DNA reads TGTGCCAGCAGTCCGGTCGCGCTACTTTCCTACGAGCAGTACTTC.